This T cell receptor beta chain was recovered during a study of CD8+CD57+ T cells in acquired aplastic anemia (dated by TCRdb to 2016 to 2018). Notes on the research overall: On average, sorted CD4+ and CD8+ cells yielded approximately 3 ug of extracted DNA, with a range of about 0.17 to 27.4 ug. CD8+CD57+ expansion was defined as frequency above the mean frequency observed in healthy subjects. General study outcomes and caveats: Around 30 CD8+ CDR3 sequences were found in both patients and controls but appeared to be highly expressed in patients and within the immunodominant clones of the patients. No significant difference in CD8+ Simpson's diversity was found between patients and healthy controls (P=0.060).

The CDR3 covers 14 residues, taking in both the cysteine and the phenylalanine. Of the read, only the CDR3 DNA is kept; its 42 bases are in frame from base 1. V is shortened by 4 bases, J by 5 bases, and the region joining them spans 16 bases. Based on the germline V gene, the CDR1 and CDR2 sequences are SGHRS and YFSETQ. TCR beta VDJ combination and CDR3 sequence profiling used genomic DNA as the template. TCR repertoire sequencing was run on an Illumina HiSeq 2000. The published analysis was carried out like this. TRBV/TRBJ rearrangement plots, CDR3 size and DJ length profiles, and Simpson's diversity index were used to evaluate the repertoires. The most abundant DNA sequence in the deep sequencing data was taken as the immunodominant clone. CDR3 amino acid sequences were screened for sharing across subjects and were compared with published repertoires and the VDJdb database. TCRdb passed the public sequencing reads through fastp at Q25 and MiXCR, retaining productive beta sequences. Every CDR3 protein is listed once, alongside the most common genes and DNA of its rows. The V and J calls were not made by the authors but by TCRdb's processing. Counted in this sample were around 200,000 distinct CDR3 sequences; over 55% of them appeared once. The top ten hold roughly 53% of the sample.

Expansion of CD8+CD57+ cells had been shown by flow cytometry in the patients chosen for sequencing. All patients had severe acquired aplastic anemia diagnosed by International Study of Aplastic Anemia and Agranulocytosis and Camitta criteria. At the time blood was sampled, none of the patients had received any therapy. The study deep-sequenced TCR repertoires of sorted CD4+ and CD8+ blood T cells from severe aplastic anemia patients and healthy subjects. Patients were enrolled under clinicaltrials.gov protocols 00001620, 01623167, 00001397, 00071045, 00081523 and 00961064 in the USA. Ficoll-Paque density gradient centrifugation was used to isolate peripheral blood mononuclear cells. Before DNA extraction, CD4+ and CD8+ T cells were sorted by FACS or by magnetic beads. Comment on this clonotype: The antigen this receptor binds is unknown. No clone much larger than this one lies a single base away; base qualities are absent.

The receptor chain draws on TRBV5-1 and TRBJ2-7, with TRBD1 as a weak D call on 6 bases. The receptor comes from a human donor with aplastic anemia. Sequenced: sorted CD4+, CD8+, or CD8+CD57+ T cells (not recorded which) from PBMCs. The CDR3 in this case is CASSQGFGAHEQYF. The sequenced DNA: TGCGCCAGCAGCCAGGGGTTCGGGGCACACGAGCAGTACTTC.